The clone carrying this T cell receptor beta chain was counted a few times. Time point denoted: blood at routine non-recurrence follow-up after resection. This sample was taken from a study of spatial heterogeneity in lung cancer. Study at large: Follow-up PBMC specimens underwent sequencing when available; their median timing was roughly 24 months after resection. Raw reads contained each unique TCR and UMI combination more than ten times on average.

Germline loops: CDR1 SGHRS, CDR2 YFSETQ. V lost 0 bases and J lost 7, with 14 bases in between. The CDR3 runs 15 residues. TCRdb used MiXCR to reprocess the 5' RACE reads, holding one entry per CDR3 protein. The table lists fewer than 150,000 distinct CDR3 sequences, less than 14% of them singletons. Sequenced material: PBMCs, taken at follow-up. This receptor was obtained from a female donor with early-stage non-small cell lung cancer. V is TRBV5-1 and J is TRBJ2-1, with D maybe TRBD1 (5 bases). The CDR3, as DNA: TGCGCCAGCAGCTTGGCCGCTGCAGGGTTGAATGAGCAGTTCTTC. It encodes CASSLAAAGLNEQFF.